This T cell receptor (beta chain) was sequenced in a study of blood T cell repertoires in COVID-19. The junction had 6 bases not matched to a gene; V was cut back by 4 bases and J by 5 bases. This CDR3 spans 15 amino acids. Germline V gene lookup returns CDR1 MGHRA and CDR2 YSYEKL. Authors' processing steps: Reference gene primer amplification in the assay estimated nucleated cell counts. Clones were read by immunoSEQ multiplex PCR, and TCRdb kept only the in-frame ones, dropping some. Clone size and the V and J calls come from that table; the DNA yielded D and trimming. The table has about 240,000 clones, around 82% seen once.

This sequence originates from an older woman with acute or convalescent COVID-19. The sample consisted of peripheral blood. The chain uses TRBV4-1 and TRBJ2-7; TRBD1 agrees at 12 bases. CDR3 in DNA: TGCGCCAGCAGCCGCCCGGGACAGGGGGCCGACGAGCAGTACTTC. Translation: CASSRPGQGADEQYF.